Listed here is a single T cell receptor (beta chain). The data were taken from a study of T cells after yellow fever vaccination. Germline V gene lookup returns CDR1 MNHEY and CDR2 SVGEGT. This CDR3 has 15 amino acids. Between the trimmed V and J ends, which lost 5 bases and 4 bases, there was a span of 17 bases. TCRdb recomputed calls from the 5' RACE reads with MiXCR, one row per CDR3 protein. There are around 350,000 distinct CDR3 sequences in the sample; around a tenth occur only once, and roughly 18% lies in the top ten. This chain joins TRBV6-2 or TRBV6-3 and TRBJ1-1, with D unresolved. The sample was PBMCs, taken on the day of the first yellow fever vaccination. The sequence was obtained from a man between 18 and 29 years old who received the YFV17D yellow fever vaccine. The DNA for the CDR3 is TGTGCCAGCAGTCATGGGAGGGCTATGGTCACTGAAGCTTTCTTT. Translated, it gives CASSHGRAMVTEAFF.